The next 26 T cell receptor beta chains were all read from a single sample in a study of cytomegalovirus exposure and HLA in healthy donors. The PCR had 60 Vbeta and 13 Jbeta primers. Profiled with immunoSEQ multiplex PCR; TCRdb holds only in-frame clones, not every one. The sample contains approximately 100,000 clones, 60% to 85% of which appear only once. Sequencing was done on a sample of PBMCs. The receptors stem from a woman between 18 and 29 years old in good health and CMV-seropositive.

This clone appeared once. For the CDR3, the DNA is TGCAGCGCTCTTACCGGGACTAGGGACGAGCAGTACTTC. Protein sequence: CSALTGTRDEQYF. The chain joins TRBV29-1 to TRBJ2-7, with 8 bases matching TRBD2. The CDR3 spans 13 residues. V dropped 7 bases and J dropped 5; count of bases not matched to a gene: 10. Germline V gene sequence: CDR1 SQVTM, CDR2 ANQGSEA.

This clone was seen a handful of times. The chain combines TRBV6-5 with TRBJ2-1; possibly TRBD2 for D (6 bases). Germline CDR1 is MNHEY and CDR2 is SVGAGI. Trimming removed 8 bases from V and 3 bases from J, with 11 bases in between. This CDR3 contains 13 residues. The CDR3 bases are TGTGCCAGCCGGGACTTGTACTACAATGAGCAGTTCTTC. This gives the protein CASRDLYYNEQFF.

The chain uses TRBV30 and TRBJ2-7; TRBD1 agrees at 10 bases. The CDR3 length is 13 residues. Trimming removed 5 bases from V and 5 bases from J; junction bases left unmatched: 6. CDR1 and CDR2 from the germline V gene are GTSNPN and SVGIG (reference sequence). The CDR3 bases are TGTGCCTGGGACGGGACAGGGGTCGACGAGCAGTACTTC. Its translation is CAWDGTGVDEQYF. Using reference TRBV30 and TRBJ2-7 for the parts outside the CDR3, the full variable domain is SQTIHQWPATLVQPVGSPLSLECTVEGTSNPNLYWYRQAAGRGLQLLFYSVGIGQISSEVPQNLSASRPQDRQFILSSKKLLLSDSGFYLCAWDGTGVDEQYFGPGTRLTVT.

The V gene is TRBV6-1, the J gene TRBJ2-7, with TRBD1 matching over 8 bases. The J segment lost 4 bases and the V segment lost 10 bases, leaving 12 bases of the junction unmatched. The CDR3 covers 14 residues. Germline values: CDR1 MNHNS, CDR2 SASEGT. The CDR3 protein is CATLDNRGIYEQYF. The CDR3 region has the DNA TGTGCCACTTTGGACAACAGGGGGATTTACGAGCAGTACTTC.

The CDR3, as DNA: TGTGCCAGCAGGCGACTAGCGGGAGACACCGGGGAGCTGTTTTTT. This codes for CASRRLAGDTGELFF. The genes are TRBV27 and TRBJ2-2; the match to TRBD2 covers 12 bases. The CDR3 is 15 residues long. The germline CDR1 and CDR2 sequences are MNHEY and SMNVEV (reference sequence). The ends lost 6 bases at V and 3 bases at J; junction bases unmatched: 2.

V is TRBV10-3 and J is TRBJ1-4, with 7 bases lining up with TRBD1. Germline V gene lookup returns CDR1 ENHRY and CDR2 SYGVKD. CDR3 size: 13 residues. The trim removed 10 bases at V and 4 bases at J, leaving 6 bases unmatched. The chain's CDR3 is CATEDRHNEKLFF. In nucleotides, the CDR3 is TGTGCCACCGAGGACAGGCATAATGAAAAACTGTTTTTT.

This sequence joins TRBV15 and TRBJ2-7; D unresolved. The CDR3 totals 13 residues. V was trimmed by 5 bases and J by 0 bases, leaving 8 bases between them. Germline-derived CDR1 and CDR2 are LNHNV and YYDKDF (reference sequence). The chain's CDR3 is CATSALDSYEQYF. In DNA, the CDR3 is TGTGCCACCAGCGCCCTAGACTCCTACGAGCAGTACTTC.

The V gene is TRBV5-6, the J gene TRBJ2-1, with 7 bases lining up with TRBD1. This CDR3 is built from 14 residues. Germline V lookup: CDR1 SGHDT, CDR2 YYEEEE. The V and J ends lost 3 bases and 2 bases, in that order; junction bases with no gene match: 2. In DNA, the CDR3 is TGTGCCAGCAGCTCGGGACAGCCCTACAATGAGCAGTTCTTC. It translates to CASSSGQPYNEQFF.

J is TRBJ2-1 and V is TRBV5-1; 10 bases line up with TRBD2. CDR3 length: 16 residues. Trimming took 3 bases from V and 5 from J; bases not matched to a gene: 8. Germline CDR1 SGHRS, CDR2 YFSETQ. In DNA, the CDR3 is TGCGCCAGCAGCTCACTAGCGGGAAATGTTAACAATGAGCAGTTCTTC. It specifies CASSSLAGNVNNEQFF.

In nucleotides, the CDR3 is TGCGCCAGCCGCGGGCTAGCGGACGAGCAGTACTTC. This encodes CASRGLADEQYF. This chain joins TRBV10-2 and TRBJ2-7; 7 bases match TRBD2. Germline values: CDR1 WSHSY, CDR2 SAAADI. The CDR3 runs 12 residues. The trim removed 8 bases at V and 5 bases at J, leaving 6 bases unmatched.

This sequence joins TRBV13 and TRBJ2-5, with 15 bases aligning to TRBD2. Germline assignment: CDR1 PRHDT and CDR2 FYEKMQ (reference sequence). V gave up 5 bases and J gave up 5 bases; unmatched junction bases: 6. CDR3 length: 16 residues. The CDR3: CASSQGLAGGVETQYF. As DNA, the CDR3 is TGTGCCAGCAGCCAGGGACTAGCGGGAGGAGTGGAGACCCAGTACTTC.

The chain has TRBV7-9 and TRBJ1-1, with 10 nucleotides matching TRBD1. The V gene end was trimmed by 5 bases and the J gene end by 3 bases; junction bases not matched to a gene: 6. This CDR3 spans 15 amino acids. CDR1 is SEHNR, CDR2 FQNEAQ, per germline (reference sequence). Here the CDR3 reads CASSAWDRGDTEAFF. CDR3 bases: TGTGCCAGCAGCGCCTGGGACAGGGGAGACACTGAAGCTTTCTTT.

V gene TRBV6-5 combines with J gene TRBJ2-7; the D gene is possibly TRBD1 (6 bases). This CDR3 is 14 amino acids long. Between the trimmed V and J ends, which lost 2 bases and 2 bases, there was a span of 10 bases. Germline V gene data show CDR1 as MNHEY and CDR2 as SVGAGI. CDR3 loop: CASSYGGRTYEQYF. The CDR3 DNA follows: TGTGCCAGCAGTTACGGGGGCAGGACCTACGAGCAGTACTTC.

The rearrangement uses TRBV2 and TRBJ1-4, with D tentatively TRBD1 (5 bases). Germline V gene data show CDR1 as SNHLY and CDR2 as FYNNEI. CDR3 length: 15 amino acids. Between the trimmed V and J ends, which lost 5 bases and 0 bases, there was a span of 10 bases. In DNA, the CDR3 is TGTGCCAGCAGTCGGACAACTGCAACTAATGAAAAACTGTTTTTT. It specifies CASSRTTATNEKLFF.

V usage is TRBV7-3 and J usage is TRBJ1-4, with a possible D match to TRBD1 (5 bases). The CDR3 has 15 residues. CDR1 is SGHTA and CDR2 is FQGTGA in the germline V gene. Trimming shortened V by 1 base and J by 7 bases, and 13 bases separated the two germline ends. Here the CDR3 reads CASSLMGGEGEKLFF. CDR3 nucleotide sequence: TGTGCCAGCAGCTTAATGGGGGGAGAGGGTGAAAAACTGTTTTTT.

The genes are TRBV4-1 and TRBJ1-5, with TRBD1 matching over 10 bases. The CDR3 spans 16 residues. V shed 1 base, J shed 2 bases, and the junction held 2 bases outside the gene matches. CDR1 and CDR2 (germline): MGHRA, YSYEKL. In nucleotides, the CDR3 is TGCGCCAGCAGCCAAGGGACAGGGGGGGGCAATCAGCCCCAGCATTTT. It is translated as CASSQGTGGGNQPQHF.

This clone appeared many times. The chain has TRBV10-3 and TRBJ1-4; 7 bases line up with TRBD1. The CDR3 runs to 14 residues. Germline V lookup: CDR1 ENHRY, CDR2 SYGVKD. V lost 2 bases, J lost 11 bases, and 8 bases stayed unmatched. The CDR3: CAISETGELAKLFF. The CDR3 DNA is TGTGCCATCAGTGAGACAGGGGAATTGGCCAAACTGTTTTTT.

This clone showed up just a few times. CDR3 coding DNA: TGCGCCAGCAGCACCGGGACAGAGAAAGCAGCTTTCTTT. Its protein product is CASSTGTEKAAFF. The chain employs TRBV5-1 and TRBJ1-1, with 7 bases aligning to TRBD1. Germline CDR1 SGHRS, CDR2 YFSETQ. Trimming at V came to 4 bases and at J to 10 bases, leaving 10 bases not matched to a gene. The CDR3 is 13 amino acids.

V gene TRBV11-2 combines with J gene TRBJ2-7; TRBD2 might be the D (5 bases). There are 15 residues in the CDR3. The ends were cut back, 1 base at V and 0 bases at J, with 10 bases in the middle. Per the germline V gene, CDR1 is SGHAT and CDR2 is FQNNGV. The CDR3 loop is CASSLVPGSSYEQYF. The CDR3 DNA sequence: TGTGCCAGCAGCTTAGTTCCGGGAAGCTCCTACGAGCAGTACTTC.

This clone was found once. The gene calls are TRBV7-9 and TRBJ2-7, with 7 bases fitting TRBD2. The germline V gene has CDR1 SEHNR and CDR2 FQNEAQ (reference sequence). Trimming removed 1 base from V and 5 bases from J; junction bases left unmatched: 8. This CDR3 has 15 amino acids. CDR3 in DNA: TGTGCCAGCAGCTTAGGGGGAGGGCCGTTCGACGAGCAGTACTTC. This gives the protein CASSLGGGPFDEQYF. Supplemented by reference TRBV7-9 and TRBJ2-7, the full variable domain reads DTGVSQNPRHKITKRGQNVTFRCDPISEHNRLYWYRQTLGQGPEFLTYFQNEAQLEKSRLLSDRFSAERPKGSFSTLEIQRTEQGDSAMYLCASSLGGGPFDEQYFGPGTRLTVT.

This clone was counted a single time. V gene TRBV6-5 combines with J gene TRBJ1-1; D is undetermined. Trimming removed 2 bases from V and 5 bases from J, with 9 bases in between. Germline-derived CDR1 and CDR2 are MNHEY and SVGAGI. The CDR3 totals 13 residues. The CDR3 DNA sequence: TGTGCCAGCAGTTACAAGGGAGGAACTGAAGCTTTCTTT. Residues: CASSYKGGTEAFF.

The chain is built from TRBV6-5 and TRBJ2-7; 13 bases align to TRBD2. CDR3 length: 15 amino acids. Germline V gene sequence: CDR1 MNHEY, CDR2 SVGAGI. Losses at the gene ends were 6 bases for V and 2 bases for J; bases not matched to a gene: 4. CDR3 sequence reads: CASRTGTSGAYEQYF. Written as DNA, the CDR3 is TGTGCCAGCAGGACCGGGACTAGCGGGGCCTACGAGCAGTACTTC.

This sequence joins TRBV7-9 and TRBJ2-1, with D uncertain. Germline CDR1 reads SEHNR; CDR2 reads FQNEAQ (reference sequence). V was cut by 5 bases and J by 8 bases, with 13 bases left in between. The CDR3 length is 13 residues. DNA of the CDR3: TGTGCCAGCAGCGCCTCTAGTTCCCATGAGCAGTTCTTC. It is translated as CASSASSSHEQFF.

CDR3 sequence (DNA): TGTGCCAGCAGCCCGAGCTCCTACGAGCAGTACTTC. It codes for CASSPSSYEQYF. The chain combines TRBV2 with TRBJ2-7, with D uncertain. The germline V and J ends were trimmed by 6 bases and 0 bases, with 6 bases remaining between them. The CDR3 spans 12 residues. Germline values: CDR1 SNHLY, CDR2 FYNNEI.

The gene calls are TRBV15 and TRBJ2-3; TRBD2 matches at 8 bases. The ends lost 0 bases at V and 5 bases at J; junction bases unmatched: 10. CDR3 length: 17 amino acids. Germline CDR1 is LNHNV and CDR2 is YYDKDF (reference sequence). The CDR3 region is CATSRDFYGRALDTQYF. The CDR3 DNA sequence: TGTGCCACCAGCAGAGATTTTTACGGGAGGGCCCTAGATACGCAGTATTTT.

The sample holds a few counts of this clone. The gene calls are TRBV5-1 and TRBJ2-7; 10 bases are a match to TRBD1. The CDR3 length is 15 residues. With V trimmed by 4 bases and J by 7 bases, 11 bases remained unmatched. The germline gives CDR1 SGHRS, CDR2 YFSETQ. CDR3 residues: CASSPGDRGLGEQYF. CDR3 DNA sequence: TGCGCCAGCAGCCCGGGGGACAGGGGACTTGGGGAGCAGTACTTC.